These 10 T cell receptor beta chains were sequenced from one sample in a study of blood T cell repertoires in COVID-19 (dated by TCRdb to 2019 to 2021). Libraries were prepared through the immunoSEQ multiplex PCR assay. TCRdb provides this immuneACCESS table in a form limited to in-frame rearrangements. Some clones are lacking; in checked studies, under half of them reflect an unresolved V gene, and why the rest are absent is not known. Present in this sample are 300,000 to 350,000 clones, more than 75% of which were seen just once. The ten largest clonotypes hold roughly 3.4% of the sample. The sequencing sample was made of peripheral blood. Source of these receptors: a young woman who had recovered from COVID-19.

The CDR3 DNA reads as TGTGCCAGCAGTTTCTCGGGACAGCCAAACACTGAAGCTTTCTTT. This sequence encodes CASSFSGQPNTEAFF. This chain uses TRBV6-5 with TRBJ1-1; TRBD1 matches 7 bases. The junction had 7 bases not matched to a gene; V was cut back by 4 bases and J by 2 bases. This CDR3 is 15 amino acids long. Germline V lookup: CDR1 MNHEY, CDR2 SVGAGI.

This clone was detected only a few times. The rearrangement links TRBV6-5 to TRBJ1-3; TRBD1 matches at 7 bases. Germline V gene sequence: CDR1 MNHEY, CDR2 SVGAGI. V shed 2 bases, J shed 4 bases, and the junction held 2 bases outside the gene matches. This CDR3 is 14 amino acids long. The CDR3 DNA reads TGTGCCAGCAGTTACGCCAGGGGGGGAAACACCATATATTTT. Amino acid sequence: CASSYARGGNTIYF.

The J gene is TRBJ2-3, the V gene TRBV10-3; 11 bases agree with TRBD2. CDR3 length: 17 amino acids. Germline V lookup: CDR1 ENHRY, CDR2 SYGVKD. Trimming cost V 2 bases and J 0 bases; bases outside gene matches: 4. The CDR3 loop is CAISEARLAGSTDTQYF. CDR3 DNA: TGTGCCATCAGTGAGGCAAGACTAGCGGGAAGCACAGATACGCAGTATTTT.

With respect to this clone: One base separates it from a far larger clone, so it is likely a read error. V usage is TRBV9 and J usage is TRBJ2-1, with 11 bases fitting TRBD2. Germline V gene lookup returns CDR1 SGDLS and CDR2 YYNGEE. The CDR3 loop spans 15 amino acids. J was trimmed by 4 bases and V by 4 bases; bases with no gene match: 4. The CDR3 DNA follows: TGTGCCAGCAGCTTGGGACTAGCGGAATACAATGAGCAGTTCTTC. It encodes CASSLGLAEYNEQFF.

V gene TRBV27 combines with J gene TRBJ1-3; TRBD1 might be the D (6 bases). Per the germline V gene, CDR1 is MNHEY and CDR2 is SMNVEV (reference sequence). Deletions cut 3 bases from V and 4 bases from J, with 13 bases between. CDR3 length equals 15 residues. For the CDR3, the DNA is TGTGCCAGCAGTTTCTCCGCAGGGGACGGAAACACCATATATTTT. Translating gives CASSFSAGDGNTIYF.

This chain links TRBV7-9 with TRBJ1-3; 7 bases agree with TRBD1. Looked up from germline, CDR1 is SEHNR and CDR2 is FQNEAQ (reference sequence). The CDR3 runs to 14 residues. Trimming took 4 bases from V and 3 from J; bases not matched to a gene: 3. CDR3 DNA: TGTGCCAGCAGCTCAGGACAGGATGGAAACACCATATATTTT. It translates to CASSSGQDGNTIYF.

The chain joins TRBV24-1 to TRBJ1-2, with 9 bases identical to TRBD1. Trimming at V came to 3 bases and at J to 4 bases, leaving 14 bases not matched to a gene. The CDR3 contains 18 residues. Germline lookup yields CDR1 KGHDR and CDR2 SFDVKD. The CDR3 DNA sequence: TGTGCCACCAGTGATGTCGGGACAGGGAGAAATCTCGGCTATGGCTACACCTTC. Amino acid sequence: CATSDVGTGRNLGYGYTF.

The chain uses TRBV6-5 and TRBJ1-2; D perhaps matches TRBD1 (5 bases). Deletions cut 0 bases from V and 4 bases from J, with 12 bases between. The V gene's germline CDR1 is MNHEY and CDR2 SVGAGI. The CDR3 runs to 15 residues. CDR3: CASSYSIVGLYGYTF. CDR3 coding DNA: TGTGCCAGCAGTTACTCGATAGTGGGACTCTATGGCTACACCTTC.

The CDR3 bases are TGTGCCAGCAGTTACTCGATCCCTGCACAGTCACCCCTCCACTTT. This codes for CASSYSIPAQSPLHF. The V gene is TRBV6-5, the J gene TRBJ1-6; unclear D gene. Germline CDR1 and CDR2: MNHEY and SVGAGI. This CDR3 is built from 15 residues. The germline V and J ends were trimmed by 0 bases and 10 bases, with 13 bases remaining between them.

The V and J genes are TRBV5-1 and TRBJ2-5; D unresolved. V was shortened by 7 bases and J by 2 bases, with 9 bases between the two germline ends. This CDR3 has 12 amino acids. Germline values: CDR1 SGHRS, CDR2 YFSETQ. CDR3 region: CASCINQETQYF. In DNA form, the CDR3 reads TGCGCCAGCTGTATAAATCAAGAGACCCAGTACTTC.